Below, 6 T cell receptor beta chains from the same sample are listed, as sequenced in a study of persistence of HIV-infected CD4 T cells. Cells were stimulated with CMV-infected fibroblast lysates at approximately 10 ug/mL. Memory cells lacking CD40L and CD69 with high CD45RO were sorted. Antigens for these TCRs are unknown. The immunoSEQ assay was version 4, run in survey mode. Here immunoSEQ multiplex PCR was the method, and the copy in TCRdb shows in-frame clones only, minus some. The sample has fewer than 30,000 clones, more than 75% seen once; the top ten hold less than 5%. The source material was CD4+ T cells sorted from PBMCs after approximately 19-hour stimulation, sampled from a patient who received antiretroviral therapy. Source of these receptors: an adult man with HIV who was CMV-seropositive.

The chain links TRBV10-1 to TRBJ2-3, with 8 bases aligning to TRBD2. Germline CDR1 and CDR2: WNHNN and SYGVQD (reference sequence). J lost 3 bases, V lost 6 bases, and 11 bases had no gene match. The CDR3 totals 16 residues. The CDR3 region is CASSPGTRGRTDTQYF. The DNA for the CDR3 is TGCGCCAGCAGCCCCGGGACTAGGGGTAGGACAGATACGCAGTATTTT.

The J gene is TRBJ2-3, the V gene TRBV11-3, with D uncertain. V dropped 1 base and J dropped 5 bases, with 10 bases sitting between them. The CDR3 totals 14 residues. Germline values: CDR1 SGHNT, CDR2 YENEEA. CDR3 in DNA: TGTGCCAGCAGCTTAGGGGCCTTGGGAGATACGCAGTATTTT. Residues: CASSLGALGDTQYF.

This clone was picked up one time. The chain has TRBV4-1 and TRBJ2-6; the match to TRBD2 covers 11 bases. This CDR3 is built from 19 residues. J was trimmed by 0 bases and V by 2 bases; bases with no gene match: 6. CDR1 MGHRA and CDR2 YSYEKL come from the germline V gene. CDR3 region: CASSQRRGLADSGANVLTF. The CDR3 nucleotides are TGCGCCAGCAGCCAAAGGAGGGGACTAGCGGACTCTGGGGCCAACGTCCTGACTTTC.

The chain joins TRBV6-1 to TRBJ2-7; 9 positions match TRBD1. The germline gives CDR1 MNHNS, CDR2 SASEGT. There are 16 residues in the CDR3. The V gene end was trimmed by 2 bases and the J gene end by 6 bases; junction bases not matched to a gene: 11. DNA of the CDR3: TGTGCCAGCAGTGAACAGAACAGGGGGCTTTTTCGCGAGCAGTACTTC. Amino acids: CASSEQNRGLFREQYF.

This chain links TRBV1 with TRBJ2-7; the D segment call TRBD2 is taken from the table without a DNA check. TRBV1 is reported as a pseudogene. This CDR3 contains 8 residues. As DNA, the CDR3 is TGCACCAGCAGCCCCCTGTACTTC. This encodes CTSSPLYF.

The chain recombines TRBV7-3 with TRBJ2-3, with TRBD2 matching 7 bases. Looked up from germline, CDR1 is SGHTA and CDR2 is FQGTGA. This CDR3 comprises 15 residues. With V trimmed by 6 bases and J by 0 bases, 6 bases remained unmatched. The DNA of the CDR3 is TGTGCCAGCAGGGCAGCGGGGACTAGCACAGATACGCAGTATTTT. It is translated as CASRAAGTSTDTQYF. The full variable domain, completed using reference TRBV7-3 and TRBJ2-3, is GAGVSQTPSNKVTEKGKYVELRCDPISGHTALYWYRQSLGQGPEFLIYFQGTGAADDSGLPNDRFFAVRPEGSVSTLKIQRTERGDSAVYLCASRAAGTSTDTQYFGPGTRLTVL.